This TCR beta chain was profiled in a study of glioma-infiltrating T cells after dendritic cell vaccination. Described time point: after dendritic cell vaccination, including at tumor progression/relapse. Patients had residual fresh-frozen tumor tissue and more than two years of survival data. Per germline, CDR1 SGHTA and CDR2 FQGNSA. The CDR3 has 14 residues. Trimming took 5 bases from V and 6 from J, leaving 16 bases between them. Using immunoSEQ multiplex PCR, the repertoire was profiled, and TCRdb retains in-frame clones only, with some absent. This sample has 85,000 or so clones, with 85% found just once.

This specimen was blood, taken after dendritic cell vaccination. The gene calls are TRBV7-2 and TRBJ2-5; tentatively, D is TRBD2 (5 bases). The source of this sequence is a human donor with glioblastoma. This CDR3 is CASSPTAGLKTQYF. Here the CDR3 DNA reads TGTGCCAGCAGCCCCACGGCGGGCCTTAAGACCCAGTACTTC.